This TCR beta chain emerged from a study of T cell responses to AZD1222 COVID-19 vaccine. This clone has only one observation. Antigen specificity is unknown. This CDR3 has 14 residues. CDR1 SGHTA and CDR2 FQGNSA come from the germline V gene. J was trimmed by 5 bases and V by 5 bases; bases with no gene match: 6. Some clones are missing from TCRdb's copy, which holds only in-frame ones; the method was immunoSEQ multiplex PCR. The sample lists over 130,000 clones; around 90% were seen once. General study results and limits: Clonal diversity was possibly underestimated, and white British individuals and females predominated among donors.

This sample comprised peripheral blood, obtained 28 days after the second AZD1222 dose. This chain links TRBV7-2 with TRBJ2-1, with 7 bases that match TRBD2. This sequence originates from an adult who received the AZD1222 COVID-19 vaccine. CDR3 in amino acids: CASSLWRENNEQFF. CDR3 DNA: TGTGCCAGCAGCCTGTGGCGGGAGAACAATGAGCAGTTCTTC.